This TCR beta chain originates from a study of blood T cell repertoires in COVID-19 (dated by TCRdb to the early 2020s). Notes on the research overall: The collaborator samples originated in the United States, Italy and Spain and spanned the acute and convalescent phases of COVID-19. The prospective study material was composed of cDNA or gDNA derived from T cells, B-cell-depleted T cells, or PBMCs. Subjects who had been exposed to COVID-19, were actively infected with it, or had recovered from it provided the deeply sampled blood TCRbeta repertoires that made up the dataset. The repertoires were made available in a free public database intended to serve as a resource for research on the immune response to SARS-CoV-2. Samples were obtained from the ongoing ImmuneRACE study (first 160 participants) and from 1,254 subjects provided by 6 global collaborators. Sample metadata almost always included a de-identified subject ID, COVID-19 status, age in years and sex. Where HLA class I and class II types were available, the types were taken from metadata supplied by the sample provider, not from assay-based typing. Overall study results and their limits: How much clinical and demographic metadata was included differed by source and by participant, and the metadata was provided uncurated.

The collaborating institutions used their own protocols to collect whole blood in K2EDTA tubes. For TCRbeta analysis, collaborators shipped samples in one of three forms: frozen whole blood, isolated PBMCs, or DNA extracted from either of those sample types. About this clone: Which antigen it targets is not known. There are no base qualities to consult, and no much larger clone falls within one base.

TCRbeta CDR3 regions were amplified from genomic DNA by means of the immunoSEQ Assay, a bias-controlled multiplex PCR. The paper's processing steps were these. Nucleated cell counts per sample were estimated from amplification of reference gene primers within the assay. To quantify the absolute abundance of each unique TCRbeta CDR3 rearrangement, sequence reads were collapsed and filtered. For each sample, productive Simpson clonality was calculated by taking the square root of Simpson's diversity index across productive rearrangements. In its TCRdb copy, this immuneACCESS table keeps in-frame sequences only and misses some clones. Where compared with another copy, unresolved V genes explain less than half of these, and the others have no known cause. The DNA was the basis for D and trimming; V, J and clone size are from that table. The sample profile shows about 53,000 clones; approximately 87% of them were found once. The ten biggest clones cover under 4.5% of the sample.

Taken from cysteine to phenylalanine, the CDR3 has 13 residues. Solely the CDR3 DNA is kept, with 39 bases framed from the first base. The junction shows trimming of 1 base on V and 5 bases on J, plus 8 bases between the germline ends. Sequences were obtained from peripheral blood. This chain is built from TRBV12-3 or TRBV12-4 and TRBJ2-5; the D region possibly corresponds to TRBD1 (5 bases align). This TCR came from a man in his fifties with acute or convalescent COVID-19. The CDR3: CASSLGRGETQYF. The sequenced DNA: TGTGCCAGCAGTTTAGGTAGGGGTGAGACCCAGTACTTC.